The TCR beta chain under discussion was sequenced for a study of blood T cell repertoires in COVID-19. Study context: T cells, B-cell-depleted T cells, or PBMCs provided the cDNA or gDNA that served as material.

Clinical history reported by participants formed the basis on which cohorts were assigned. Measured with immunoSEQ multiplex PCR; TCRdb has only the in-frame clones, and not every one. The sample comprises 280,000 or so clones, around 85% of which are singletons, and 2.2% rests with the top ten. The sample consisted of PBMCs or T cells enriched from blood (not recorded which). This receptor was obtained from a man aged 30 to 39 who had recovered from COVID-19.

The CDR3 DNA sequence: TGTGCCTGGAGTGTACCGCCTGAGACCTACGAGCAGTACTTC. Amino acid sequence: CAWSVPPETYEQYF. The chain uses TRBV30 and TRBJ2-7; no firm D call. V was trimmed by 0 bases and J by 2 bases, leaving 11 bases between them. Germline CDR1 GTSNPN, CDR2 SVGIG (reference sequence). The CDR3 spans 14 residues.